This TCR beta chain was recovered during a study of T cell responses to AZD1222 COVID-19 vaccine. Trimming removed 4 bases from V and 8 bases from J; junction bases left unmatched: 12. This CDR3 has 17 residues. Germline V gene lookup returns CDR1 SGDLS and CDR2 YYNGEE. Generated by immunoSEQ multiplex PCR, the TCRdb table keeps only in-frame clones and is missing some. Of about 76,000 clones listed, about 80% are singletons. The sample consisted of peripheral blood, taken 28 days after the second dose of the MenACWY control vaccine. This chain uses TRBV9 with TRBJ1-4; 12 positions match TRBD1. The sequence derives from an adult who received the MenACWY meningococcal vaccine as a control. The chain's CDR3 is CASSPGSGQGAGEKLFF. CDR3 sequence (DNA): TGTGCCAGCAGCCCCGGTTCGGGACAGGGGGCTGGAGAAAAACTGTTTTTT.